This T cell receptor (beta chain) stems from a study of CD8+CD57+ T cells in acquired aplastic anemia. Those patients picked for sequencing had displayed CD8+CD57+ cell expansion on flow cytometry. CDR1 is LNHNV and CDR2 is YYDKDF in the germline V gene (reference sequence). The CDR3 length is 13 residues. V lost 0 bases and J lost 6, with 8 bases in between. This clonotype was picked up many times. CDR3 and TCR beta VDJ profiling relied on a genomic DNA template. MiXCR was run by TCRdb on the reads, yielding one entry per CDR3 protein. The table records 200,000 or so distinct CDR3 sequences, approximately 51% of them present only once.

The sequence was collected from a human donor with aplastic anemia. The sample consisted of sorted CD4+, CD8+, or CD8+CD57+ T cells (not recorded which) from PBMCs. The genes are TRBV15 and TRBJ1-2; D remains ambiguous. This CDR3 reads CATSRDVEDGYTF. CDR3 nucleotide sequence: TGTGCCACCAGCAGAGATGTGGAGGATGGCTACACCTTC.